This T cell receptor (beta chain) was recorded in a study of T cells in Graves' hyperthyroidism and ophthalmopathy. Investigators excluded patients with uncontrolled infection, other autoimmune disease, pregnancy or lactation. Germline values: CDR1 SGHNT, CDR2 YENEEA. CDR3 length: 14 residues. V lost 0 bases, J lost 10 bases, and 15 bases lay in between. In this sample, this clonotype turned up many times. RNA transcripts served as the template for amplifying TCR beta CDR3 regions. HTBI primers drove first-round RT-PCR of the TCR CDR3. TCRdb redid the calling of the multiplex PCR reads with MiXCR, one entry per CDR3 protein. The data show roughly 500,000 distinct CDR3 sequences, more than 11% seen once.

The V call is TRBV11-3, the J call TRBJ1-1; D not certain. What was sequenced was blood. The TCR originated in a woman under 40 with Graves' hyperthyroidism that later progressed to Graves' ophthalmopathy. The CDR3 region has the DNA TGTGCCAGCAGCTTAGATTGGAAACAGAAAGTAGCTTTCTTT. Translated: CASSLDWKQKVAFF.